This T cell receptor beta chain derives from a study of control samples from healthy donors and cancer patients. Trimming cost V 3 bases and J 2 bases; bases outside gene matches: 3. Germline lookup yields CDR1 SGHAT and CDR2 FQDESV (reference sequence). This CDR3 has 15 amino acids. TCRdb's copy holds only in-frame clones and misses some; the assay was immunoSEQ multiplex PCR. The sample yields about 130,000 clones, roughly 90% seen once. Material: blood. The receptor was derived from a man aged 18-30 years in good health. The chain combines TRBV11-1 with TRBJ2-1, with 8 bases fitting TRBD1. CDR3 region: CASSLDRAPYNEQFF. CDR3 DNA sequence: TGTGCCAGCAGCTTGGACAGGGCCCCCTACAATGAGCAGTTCTTC.